This T cell receptor (beta chain) is from a study of blood T cell repertoires in COVID-19. The CDR3 runs 14 residues. Germline CDR1 WNHNN, CDR2 SYGVQD (reference sequence). V lost 4 bases to trimming and J lost 7 bases; unmatched junction nucleotides: 4. As processed by the authors: Counts of nucleated cells, estimated from reference gene primer amplification, were obtained. Only in-frame clones appear in the TCRdb table, and some are missing; sequencing was by immunoSEQ multiplex PCR. That table furnishes V, J and clone size, whereas the DNA furnished D and trimming. Of around 230,000 clones listed, about 79% are singletons.

The sequence derives from a man in his forties who had recovered from COVID-19. The sample comprised peripheral blood. The chain is built from TRBV10-1 and TRBJ2-1; the match to TRBD2 covers 10 bases. CDR3 sequence (DNA): TGCGCCAGCAGTGCTAGCGGGAGATGGAATGAGCAGTTCTTC. Translating gives CASSASGRWNEQFF.